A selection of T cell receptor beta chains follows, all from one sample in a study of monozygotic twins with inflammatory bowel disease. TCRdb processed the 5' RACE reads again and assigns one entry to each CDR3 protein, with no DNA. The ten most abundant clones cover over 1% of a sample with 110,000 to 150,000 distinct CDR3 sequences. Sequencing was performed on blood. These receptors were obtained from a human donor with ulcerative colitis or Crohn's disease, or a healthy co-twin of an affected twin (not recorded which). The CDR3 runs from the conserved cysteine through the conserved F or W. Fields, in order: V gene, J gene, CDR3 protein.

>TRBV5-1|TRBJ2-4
CASSFLGQGTSKNMQYF
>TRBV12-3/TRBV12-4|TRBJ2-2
CASRPGWNTGELFF
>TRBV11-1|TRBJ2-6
CASSLTLPGLGLRSGANVLTF
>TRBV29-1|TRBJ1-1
CSVLGFVNTEAFF
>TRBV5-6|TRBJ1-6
CASSWGQGASPLHF
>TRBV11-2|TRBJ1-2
CASSLGFGSGGKGYTF
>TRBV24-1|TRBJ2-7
CATSGIRPPYEQYF
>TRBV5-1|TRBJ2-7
CASSLSPSGRTYEQYF
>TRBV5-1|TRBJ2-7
CASSFGSSTGPSYEQYF
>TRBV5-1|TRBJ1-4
CASSPGDGNEKLFF
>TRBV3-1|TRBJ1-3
CASSHLGRGPGNTIYF
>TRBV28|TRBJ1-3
CASILNREAHSGNTIYF
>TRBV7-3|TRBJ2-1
CASSPLTSGEQFF
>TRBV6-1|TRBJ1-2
CASSEAGQGFNYGYTF
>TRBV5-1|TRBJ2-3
CASRGLAGGTDTQYF
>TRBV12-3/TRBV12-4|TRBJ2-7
CASSLAGESYEQYF
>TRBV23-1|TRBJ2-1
CASSLPGTGASLSYSYNEQFF
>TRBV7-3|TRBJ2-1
CASSLYRATYNEQFF
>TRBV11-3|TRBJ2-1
CASSSYGRGEQFF
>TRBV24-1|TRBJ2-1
CATSEGIGDEQFF
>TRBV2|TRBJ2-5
CASSGRERTQYF
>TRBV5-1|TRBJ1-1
CASSDGSMETEAFF
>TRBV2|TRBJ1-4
CASSEAHLNSRSANEKLFF
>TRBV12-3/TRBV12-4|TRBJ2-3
CASSPRLAGGPDTQYF
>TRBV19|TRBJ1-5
CASSPWGSNQPQHF
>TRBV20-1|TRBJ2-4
CSARDQGREVGNIQYF
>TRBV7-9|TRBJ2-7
CASSFKGGLEQYF
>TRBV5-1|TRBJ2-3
CASSSTGLGADTQYF
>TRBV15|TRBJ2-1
CATSRDLGGREQFF
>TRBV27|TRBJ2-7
CASRSTGGPLYEQYF
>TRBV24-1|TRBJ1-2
CATSDPSAAGGGYTF
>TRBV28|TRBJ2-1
CASSSLGSGRMNEQFF
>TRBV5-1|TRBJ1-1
CDSSHGTVMNTEAFF
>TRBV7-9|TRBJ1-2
CASSPGQGFGGYTF
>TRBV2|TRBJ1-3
CASSRRPGNTIYF
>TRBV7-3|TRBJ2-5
CASSSQGQGETQYF
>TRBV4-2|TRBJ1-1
CASSQVLRGQRNTEAFF
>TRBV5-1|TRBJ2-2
CASSLVVRANTGELFF
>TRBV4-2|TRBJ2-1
CASSQDPGLYNEQFF
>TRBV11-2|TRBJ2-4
CASGRKNMQYF
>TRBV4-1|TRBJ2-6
CASSQLMTGSGANVLTF
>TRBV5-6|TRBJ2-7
CASSLGLGEQYF
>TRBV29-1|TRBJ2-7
CSVLAGAERYEQYF
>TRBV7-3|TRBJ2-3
CASSLAGEFDTQYF
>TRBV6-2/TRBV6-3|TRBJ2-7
CASAHSASEQYF
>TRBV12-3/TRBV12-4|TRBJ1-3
CASRRTEFSGNTIYF
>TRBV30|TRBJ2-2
CAWSVLLAGGPGTGELFF
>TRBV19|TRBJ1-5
CASSPEDRGNQPQHF
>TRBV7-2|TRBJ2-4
CASSFAGSIAKNNQYF
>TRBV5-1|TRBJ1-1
CASSLESDARAFF
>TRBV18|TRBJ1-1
CASSPTVNGGRRHTEAFF
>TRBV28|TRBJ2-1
CASRSRLAGYSYNEQFF
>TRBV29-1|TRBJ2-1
CSVEGLGNEQFF
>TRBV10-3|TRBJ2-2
CAILAGASTGELFF